The sample holds many counts of the clone carrying this T cell receptor beta chain. The antigen is undetermined. This specimen comes from a study of T-cell reconstitution after alpha-beta-depleted transplantation in children. Unique molecular identifiers were incorporated during preparation of the TCRbeta library. Using its own MiXCR run on the PCR reads, TCRdb lists one record per CDR3 protein. Among hundreds of thousands of distinct CDR3 sequences listed, 6.5% to 10% were seen once. Study-wide points: Surviving recipient T cells and thymic progenitors produced the high day-60 TCRbeta diversity seen in some patients. Reportedly, alpha-beta T cells present about two months post-transplant originated from several hundred expanded clones of graft origin. When one year had passed after transplant, most T-cell counts and diversity came from newly produced T cells.

Losses at the gene ends were 5 bases for V and 8 bases for J; bases not matched to a gene: 12. This CDR3 is built from 16 residues. Germline V lookup: CDR1 MNHEY, CDR2 SMNVEV (reference sequence). Sequencing used PBMCs, mostly from graft donor cells, obtained 180 days after TCRalphabeta/CD19-depleted stem cell transplant. The chain carries TRBV27 and TRBJ2-2; 9 nucleotides align to TRBD1. The clonotype comes from a male patient between 10 and 17 years old who had a stem cell transplant for acute lymphoblastic leukemia, so the T cells may come from the graft donor. The CDR3 sequence is CASSAGTGKSTGELFF. CDR3 coding DNA: TGTGCCAGCAGTGCCGGGACAGGGAAAAGCACGGGGGAGCTGTTTTTT.